Listed below are T cell receptor beta chains from one sample, sequenced in a study of regulatory T cells in long-lasting Graves disease. TCRdb passed the multiplex PCR reads through MiXCR, listing each CDR3 protein once. The sample gives some 490,000 distinct CDR3 sequences, around 12% of which show up once; 7.5% to 9% is in the top ten. This sample also appeared in a second study, on T cells in Graves' hyperthyroidism and ophthalmopathy.

Specimen: peripheral blood mononuclear cells (PBMCs), collected at new diagnosis, from a patient treated with antithyroid drugs. These receptors all come from a woman aged 25 to 39 with Graves disease. Both conserved end residues are part of each CDR3. Each record gives: V gene, J gene, CDR3 length, clone size, D gene, CDR3 DNA, CDR3 protein. A D gene is named only where the DNA matches it firmly. Clone size is shown for a subset of rows, as once, few, many or a class of expanded clone.

TRBV19	TRBJ2-5	17	.	TRBD2	TGTGCCAGTAGTATGAGCGGGGGGCGTTTTGGGCAAGAGGCCCAGTACTTC	CASSMSGGRFGQEAQYF
TRBV11-3	TRBJ1-1	16	many	TRBD1	TGTGCCAGCAGCTTAGTTCCAGGGGGACAGAACACTGAAGCTTTCTTT	CASSLVPGGQNTEAFF
TRBV19	TRBJ1-4	15	many	.	TGTGCCAGTAGCCGAACAGGGAATACTAATGAAAAACTGTTTTTT	CASSRTGNTNEKLFF
TRBV9	TRBJ1-6	17	many	TRBD1	TGTGCCAGCAGCCCCAGACAGGGCAGCTCCTATAATTCACCCCTCCACTTT	CASSPRQGSSYNSPLHF
TRBV9	TRBJ2-3	13	many	.	TGTGCCAGCAGCGTAGATTGGACAGATACGCAGTATTTT	CASSVDWTDTQYF
TRBV20-1	TRBJ1-6	14	many	TRBD1	TGCAGTGCTAGAGCTGGACAGGAGGGTTCACCCCTCCACTTT	CSARAGQEGSPLHF
TRBV20-1	TRBJ2-5	14	few	TRBD2	TGCAGTGCTAGAGTACTAGCGGGAGACGAGACCCAGTACTTC	CSARVLAGDETQYF
TRBV20-1	TRBJ1-5	13	many	.	TGCAGTGCTCTCCCTGATAGCAATCAGCCCCAGCATTTT	CSALPDSNQPQHF
TRBV19	TRBJ2-5	15	many	TRBD2	TGTGCCAGTAAATTCGGACTAGCGGGAGAAGAGACCCAGTACTTC	CASKFGLAGEETQYF
TRBV27	TRBJ2-7	14	.	TRBD2	TGTGCCAGCAGTTTGCGGGAGGGCGACTACGAGCAGTACTTC	CASSLREGDYEQYF
TRBV28	TRBJ1-3	15	many	.	TGTGCCAGCAGTTTCCAGGGTTCCTCTGGAAACACCATATATTTT	CASSFQGSSGNTIYF
TRBV4-1	TRBJ2-1	14	few	.	TGCGCCAGCAGTCCATGGACCCACTACAATGAGCAGTTCTTC	CASSPWTHYNEQFF
TRBV4-3	TRBJ1-1	17	.	.	TGCGCCAGCAGCCAAGATCGATTCGGGGCGTCGGGCACTGAAGCTTTCTTT	CASSQDRFGASGTEAFF
TRBV28	TRBJ2-3	14	.	.	TGTGCCAGCAGTTTACCGGGATCAGCAGATACGCAGTATTTT	CASSLPGSADTQYF
TRBV18	TRBJ1-1	19	few	TRBD1	TGTGCCAGCTCACCGACCACATGGACAGGGGCCAAGCTGAACACTGAAGCTTTCTTT	CASSPTTWTGAKLNTEAFF
TRBV28	TRBJ2-6	17	many	.	TGTGCCAGGATATCGGGGACACATTTCTCTGGGGCCAACGTCCTGACTTTC	CARISGTHFSGANVLTF
TRBV5-4	TRBJ2-1	16	.	.	TGTGCCAGCAGCTTACAAGACATAGGGTCCTACAATGAGCAGTTCTTC	CASSLQDIGSYNEQFF
TRBV15	TRBJ2-7	15	many	TRBD2	TGTGCCACCAGCAGAGGACTAGCGGGAGGCTACGAGCAGTACTTC	CATSRGLAGGYEQYF
TRBV6-1	TRBJ1-2	15	many	.	TGTGCCAGCACTCCAACGGGGACAATTTTTACTGGCTACACCTTC	CASTPTGTIFTGYTF
TRBV5-1	TRBJ2-7	12	many	.	TGCGCCAGCAGCTTAGACACCTACGAGCAGTACTTC	CASSLDTYEQYF